This T cell receptor beta chain derives from a study of tumor-infiltrating lymphocytes in primary liver carcinoma. The overall study: The patients presented with primary liver carcinoma, which was managed through surgical resection. Between about 4 and 11 cm across, the tumors were all of stage T1-T3 N0M0. Study findings and constraints: In the absence of sorting, bulk samples left CD4+ and CD8+ repertoires uncompared.

The authors took blood RNA from unsorted whole blood and also extracted germline DNA. cDNA specific to TCR beta was made from around 450 ng of total RNA, with a constant-region primer employed for priming. Employing slightly modified ARM-PCR, three nested multiplex PCR rounds were run, and these gave rise to the TCR beta libraries. In the first two PCR rounds, TRBV1-TRBV30 forward primers were paired with a C-beta reverse primer, and each round lasted approximately 10 cycles. TCRdb independently ran MiXCR on the multiplex PCR reads; one entry per CDR3 protein. The profile shows 300,000 to 400,000 distinct CDR3 sequences, 65% of them singletons. The CDR3 extends over 16 amino acids. V lost 0 bases to trimming and J lost 4 bases; unmatched junction nucleotides: 8. From germline, CDR1 is SGHRS and CDR2 YFSETQ. About this clonotype: Its antigen is currently unknown.

Sequenced sample: peripheral blood. V gene TRBV5-1 combines with J gene TRBJ2-5; TRBD1 agrees at 8 bases. The source is a man in his forties or fifties with primary liver carcinoma and hepatitis B virus infection. Here the CDR3 reads CASSLGDRPRGETQYF. DNA for the CDR3: TGCGCCAGCAGCTTGGGGGACAGGCCTCGCGGAGAGACCCAGTACTTC.